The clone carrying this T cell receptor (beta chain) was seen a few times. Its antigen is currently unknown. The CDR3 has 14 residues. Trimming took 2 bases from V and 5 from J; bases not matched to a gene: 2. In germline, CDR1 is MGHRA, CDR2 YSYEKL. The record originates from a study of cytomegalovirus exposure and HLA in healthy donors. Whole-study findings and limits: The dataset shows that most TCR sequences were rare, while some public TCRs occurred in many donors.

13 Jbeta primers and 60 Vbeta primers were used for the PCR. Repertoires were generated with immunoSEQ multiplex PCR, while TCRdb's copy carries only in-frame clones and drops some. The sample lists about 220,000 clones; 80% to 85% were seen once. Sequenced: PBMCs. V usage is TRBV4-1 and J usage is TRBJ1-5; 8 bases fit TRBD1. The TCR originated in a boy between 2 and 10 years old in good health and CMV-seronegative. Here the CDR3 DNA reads TGCGCCAGCAGCCAAATACAGGGGGATCAGCCCCAGCATTTT. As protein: CASSQIQGDQPQHF.